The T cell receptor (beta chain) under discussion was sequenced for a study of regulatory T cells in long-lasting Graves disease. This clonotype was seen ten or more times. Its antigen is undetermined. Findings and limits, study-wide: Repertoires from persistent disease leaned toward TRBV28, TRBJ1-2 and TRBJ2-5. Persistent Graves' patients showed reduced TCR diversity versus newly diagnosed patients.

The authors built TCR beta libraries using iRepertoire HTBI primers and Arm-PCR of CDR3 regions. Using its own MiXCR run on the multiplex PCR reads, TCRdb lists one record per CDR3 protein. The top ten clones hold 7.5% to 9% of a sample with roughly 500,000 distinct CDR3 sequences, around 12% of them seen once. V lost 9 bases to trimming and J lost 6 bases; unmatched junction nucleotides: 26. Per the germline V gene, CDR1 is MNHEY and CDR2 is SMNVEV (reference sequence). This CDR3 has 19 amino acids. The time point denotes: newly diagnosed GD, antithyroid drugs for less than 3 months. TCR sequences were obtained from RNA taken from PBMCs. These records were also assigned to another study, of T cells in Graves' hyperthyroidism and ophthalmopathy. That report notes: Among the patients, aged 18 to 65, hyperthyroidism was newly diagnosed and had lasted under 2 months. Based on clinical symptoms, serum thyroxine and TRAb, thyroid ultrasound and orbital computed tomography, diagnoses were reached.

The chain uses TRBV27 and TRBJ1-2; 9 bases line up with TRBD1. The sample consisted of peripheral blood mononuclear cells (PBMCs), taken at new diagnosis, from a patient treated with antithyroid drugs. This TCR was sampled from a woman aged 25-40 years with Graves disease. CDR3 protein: CASNYRVPGQGTKADGYTF. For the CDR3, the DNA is TGTGCCAGTAACTACCGAGTCCCGGGACAGGGAACAAAGGCTGATGGCTACACCTTC.